This is a list of T cell receptor beta chains from one sample in a study of T cell responses to AZD1222 COVID-19 vaccine. The assay was immunoSEQ multiplex PCR, and TCRdb's table has in-frame clones only and misses some. The sample has 100,000 to 150,000 clones, more than 75% seen once. The sequences come from peripheral blood, collected on day 0 of AZD1222 vaccination. These receptors were taken from an adult in good health. CDR3s include the opening cysteine and the closing phenylalanine or tryptophan. A D gene is named only where the DNA matches it firmly. Expanded clones are given a class, and other clones once, few, many or no size at all.

j_gene: TRBJ1-1
v_gene: TRBV5-1
abundance: .
d_gene: .
CDR3aa: CASSFSGTNTEAFF
CDR3nt: TGCGCCAGCAGCTTTTCCGGGACGAACACTGAAGCTTTCTTT

j_gene: TRBJ1-3
v_gene: TRBV29-1
abundance: .
d_gene: TRBD1
CDR3aa: CSAPGQGGNTIYF
CDR3nt: TGCAGCGCCCCAGGACAGGGAGGGAACACCATATATTTT

j_gene: TRBJ1-5
v_gene: TRBV19
abundance: .
d_gene: .
CDR3aa: CASSPRPWTEMGNQPQHF
CDR3nt: TGTGCCAGTAGTCCCAGGCCGTGGACGGAGATGGGCAATCAGCCCCAGCATTTT

j_gene: TRBJ2-1
v_gene: TRBV18
abundance: .
d_gene: TRBD2
CDR3aa: CASSPPGLAGGNEQFF
CDR3nt: TGTGCCAGCTCACCACCTGGGCTAGCGGGAGGGAATGAGCAGTTCTTC

j_gene: TRBJ1-2
v_gene: TRBV7-8
abundance: .
d_gene: .
CDR3aa: CASSPRQDANYGYTF
CDR3nt: TGTGCCAGCAGCCCCAGACAGGATGCTAACTATGGCTACACCTTC

j_gene: TRBJ2-7
v_gene: TRBV24-1
abundance: .
d_gene: TRBD1
CDR3aa: CATGTALREQYF
CDR3nt: TGTGCCACCGGGACAGCCCTGAGGGAGCAGTACTTC

j_gene: TRBJ1-6
v_gene: TRBV5-6
abundance: once
d_gene: .
CDR3aa: CASSADRGALHF
CDR3nt: TGTGCCAGCAGCGCGGACCGGGGGGCCCTCCACTTT

j_gene: TRBJ1-5
v_gene: TRBV6-5
abundance: .
d_gene: TRBD1
CDR3aa: CASSSRTGGNQPQHF
CDR3nt: TGTGCCAGCAGTTCCCGGACAGGGGGGAATCAGCCCCAGCATTTT

j_gene: TRBJ2-1
v_gene: TRBV24-1
abundance: .
d_gene: .
CDR3aa: CATSDPDGYNEQFF
CDR3nt: TGTGCCACCAGTGACCCGGACGGCTACAATGAGCAGTTCTTC

j_gene: TRBJ1-6
v_gene: TRBV21-1
abundance: .
d_gene: .
CDR3aa: CASSMFGRAHNSPLHF
CDR3nt: TGTGCCAGCAGCATGTTTGGCAGGGCCCATAATTCACCCCTCCACTTT

j_gene: TRBJ1-1
v_gene: TRBV11-2
abundance: .
d_gene: .
CDR3aa: CASSLDTEAFF
CDR3nt: TGTGCCAGCAGCTTAGACACTGAAGCTTTCTTT

j_gene: TRBJ2-3
v_gene: TRBV4-1
abundance: once
d_gene: .
CDR3aa: CASSQVNLVGFDTQYF
CDR3nt: TGCGCCAGCAGCCAAGTGAATCTAGTTGGGTTTGATACGCAGTATTTT

j_gene: TRBJ2-2
v_gene: TRBV5-1
abundance: .
d_gene: .
CDR3aa: CASSLGGMDTGELFF
CDR3nt: TGCGCCAGCAGCTTGGGCGGAATGGACACCGGGGAGCTGTTTTTT

j_gene: TRBJ2-3
v_gene: TRBV3-1/TRBV3-2
abundance: .
d_gene: TRBD2
CDR3aa: CASSQVGGLGLAKADTQYF
CDR3nt: TGTGCCAGCAGCCAAGTAGGGGGGTTGGGACTAGCAAAAGCAGATACGCAGTATTTT

j_gene: TRBJ1-2
v_gene: TRBV6-6
abundance: .
d_gene: TRBD1
CDR3aa: CASRDREYGYTF
CDR3nt: TGTGCCAGCCGGGACAGGGAATATGGCTACACCTTC

j_gene: TRBJ2-2
v_gene: TRBV4-1
abundance: .
d_gene: .
CDR3aa: CASSQPGASGTGELFF
CDR3nt: TGCGCCAGCAGCCAGCCGGGGGCTAGCGGAACCGGGGAGCTGTTTTTT

j_gene: TRBJ2-3
v_gene: TRBV11-1
abundance: .
d_gene: TRBD1
CDR3aa: CASSIYPGQSTDTQYF
CDR3nt: TGTGCCAGCAGCATCTACCCGGGACAGTCCACAGATACGCAGTATTTT

j_gene: TRBJ2-5
v_gene: TRBV7-2
abundance: .
d_gene: .
CDR3aa: CASSLQGTQTQYF
CDR3nt: TGTGCCAGCAGCTTACAGGGGACACAGACCCAGTACTTC

j_gene: TRBJ2-5
v_gene: TRBV11-1
abundance: .
d_gene: .
CDR3aa: CASSPNRDVETQYF
CDR3nt: TGTGCCAGCAGCCCAAACCGGGACGTAGAGACCCAGTACTTC

j_gene: TRBJ2-1
v_gene: TRBV28
abundance: .
d_gene: .
CDR3aa: CASSTRGADQDEQFF
CDR3nt: TGTGCCAGCAGTACCCGGGGGGCTGACCAGGATGAGCAGTTCTTC

j_gene: TRBJ1-1
v_gene: TRBV3-1/TRBV3-2
abundance: .
d_gene: .
CDR3aa: CASSQSPGLNTEAFF
CDR3nt: TGTGCCAGCAGCCAATCCCCGGGGCTAAACACTGAAGCTTTCTTT

j_gene: TRBJ2-3
v_gene: TRBV6-2/TRBV6-3
abundance: .
d_gene: .
CDR3aa: CASSWAASTDTQYF
CDR3nt: TGTGCCAGCAGTTGGGCGGCTAGCACAGATACGCAGTATTTT

j_gene: TRBJ2-3
v_gene: TRBV7-9
abundance: once
d_gene: TRBD2
CDR3aa: CASSWGTSGSYTQYF
CDR3nt: TGTGCCAGCAGCTGGGGGACTAGCGGGAGTTATACGCAGTATTTT

j_gene: TRBJ1-2
v_gene: TRBV5-4
abundance: .
d_gene: .
CDR3aa: CASSLWAGDYGYTF
CDR3nt: TGTGCCAGCAGCTTGTGGGCAGGGGACTATGGCTACACCTTC

j_gene: TRBJ1-5
v_gene: TRBV19
abundance: .
d_gene: TRBD1
CDR3aa: CASSRNRGGDQPQHF
CDR3nt: TGTGCCAGTAGTAGAAACAGGGGTGGGGATCAGCCCCAGCATTTT

j_gene: TRBJ1-1
v_gene: TRBV7-2
abundance: .
d_gene: TRBD1
CDR3aa: CASSSRGTGSEAFF
CDR3nt: TGTGCCAGCAGCTCCAGAGGGACAGGTTCTGAAGCTTTCTTT

j_gene: TRBJ1-1
v_gene: TRBV28
abundance: .
d_gene: .
CDR3aa: CASSLDSPNTEAFF
CDR3nt: TGTGCCAGCAGTTTAGATAGTCCCAACACTGAAGCTTTCTTT

j_gene: TRBJ1-2
v_gene: TRBV28
abundance: .
d_gene: TRBD1
CDR3aa: CASSTGQGNYGYTF
CDR3nt: TGTGCCAGCAGTACGGGACAGGGGAACTATGGCTACACCTTC

j_gene: TRBJ2-2
v_gene: TRBV10-3
abundance: .
d_gene: .
CDR3aa: CAMSVESTGELFF
CDR3nt: TGTGCCATGAGTGTGGAGTCGACCGGGGAGCTGTTTTTT

j_gene: TRBJ2-2
v_gene: TRBV6-4
abundance: .
d_gene: .
CDR3aa: CASSVGDKNTGELFF
CDR3nt: TGTGCCAGCAGTGTAGGGGACAAGAACACCGGGGAGCTGTTTTTT

j_gene: TRBJ2-2
v_gene: TRBV29-1
abundance: .
d_gene: .
CDR3aa: CSVLGGRDTGELFF
CDR3nt: TGCAGCGTTCTAGGGGGGAGGGACACCGGGGAGCTGTTTTTT

j_gene: TRBJ1-2
v_gene: TRBV9
abundance: .
d_gene: .
CDR3aa: CASGKYGYTF
CDR3nt: TGTGCCAGCGGGAAGTATGGCTACACCTTC

j_gene: TRBJ2-6
v_gene: TRBV7-3
abundance: .
d_gene: TRBD1
CDR3aa: CASSLPRGQGPTGANVLTF
CDR3nt: TGTGCCAGCAGCTTACCGCGCGGACAGGGACCAACTGGGGCCAACGTCCTGACTTTC

j_gene: TRBJ2-7
v_gene: TRBV18
abundance: .
d_gene: TRBD1
CDR3aa: CASSRGQGVSYEQYF
CDR3nt: TGTGCCAGCTCCCGCGGACAGGGGGTCTCCTACGAGCAGTACTTC

j_gene: TRBJ1-1
v_gene: TRBV5-1
abundance: .
d_gene: .
CDR3aa: CASSLLVSTEAFF
CDR3nt: TGCGCCAGCAGCTTGTTAGTCAGCACTGAAGCTTTCTTT

j_gene: TRBJ2-1
v_gene: TRBV6-2/TRBV6-3
abundance: once
d_gene: TRBD2
CDR3aa: CASSYSPSGLGGNNEQFF
CDR3nt: TGTGCCAGCAGTTACTCACCTTCGGGACTAGGCGGGAACAATGAGCAGTTCTTC

j_gene: TRBJ2-7
v_gene: TRBV7-2
abundance: .
d_gene: .
CDR3aa: CASSPDSYYEQYF
CDR3nt: TGTGCCAGCAGCCCTGACAGTTACTACGAGCAGTACTTC

j_gene: TRBJ2-1
v_gene: TRBV28
abundance: few
d_gene: TRBD1
CDR3aa: CASSRTGGGFNEQFF
CDR3nt: TGTGCCAGCAGTAGAACAGGGGGCGGTTTCAATGAGCAGTTCTTC

j_gene: TRBJ2-7
v_gene: TRBV24-1
abundance: once
d_gene: TRBD1
CDR3aa: CATHTEGQGCYEQYF
CDR3nt: TGTGCCACCCACACGGAGGGACAGGGGTGCTACGAGCAGTACTTC

j_gene: TRBJ2-5
v_gene: TRBV9
abundance: .
d_gene: .
CDR3aa: CASSLAPWQETQYF
CDR3nt: TGTGCCAGCAGCCTGGCACCGTGGCAAGAGACCCAGTACTTC

j_gene: TRBJ1-5
v_gene: TRBV5-8
abundance: .
d_gene: .
CDR3aa: CASSDSWSGGQPQHF
CDR3nt: TGTGCCAGCAGCGATTCTTGGTCGGGAGGTCAGCCCCAGCATTTT

j_gene: TRBJ2-7
v_gene: TRBV6-1
abundance: .
d_gene: .
CDR3aa: CASSEDSTTEQYF
CDR3nt: TGTGCCAGCAGTGAAGACTCAACGACCGAGCAGTACTTC

j_gene: TRBJ2-2
v_gene: TRBV10-1
abundance: .
d_gene: .
CDR3aa: CASSSSTGELFF
CDR3nt: TGCGCCAGCAGTTCTAGCACCGGGGAGCTGTTTTTT

j_gene: TRBJ1-2
v_gene: TRBV12-3/TRBV12-4
abundance: .
d_gene: .
CDR3aa: CASSFGGAAGYTF
CDR3nt: TGTGCCAGCAGTTTTGGGGGGGCTGCTGGCTACACCTTC

j_gene: TRBJ2-7
v_gene: TRBV21-1
abundance: .
d_gene: .
CDR3aa: CASGGEQYF
CDR3nt: TGTGCCAGCGGGGGCGAGCAGTACTTC

j_gene: TRBJ2-2
v_gene: TRBV29-1
abundance: .
d_gene: TRBD2
CDR3aa: CSVGTSGGTGELFF
CDR3nt: TGCAGCGTTGGGACTAGCGGGGGAACCGGGGAGCTGTTTTTT

j_gene: TRBJ2-2
v_gene: TRBV5-6
abundance: .
d_gene: .
CDR3aa: CASSLGGAGTGELFF
CDR3nt: TGTGCCAGCAGCCTAGGGGGCGCGGGGACCGGGGAGCTGTTTTTT

j_gene: TRBJ2-7
v_gene: TRBV30
abundance: .
d_gene: .
CDR3aa: CAWRRPVTSYEQYF
CDR3nt: TGTGCCTGGAGACGACCCGTGACCTCCTACGAGCAGTACTTC

j_gene: TRBJ1-2
v_gene: TRBV28
abundance: .
d_gene: TRBD1
CDR3aa: CASSLRTGFMGGYTF
CDR3nt: TGTGCCAGCAGTCTTCGGACAGGGTTTATGGGGGGCTACACCTTC

j_gene: TRBJ2-7
v_gene: TRBV7-2
abundance: .
d_gene: .
CDR3aa: CASTVGSVSYEQYF
CDR3nt: TGTGCCAGCACCGTGGGGTCAGTTTCCTACGAGCAGTACTTC